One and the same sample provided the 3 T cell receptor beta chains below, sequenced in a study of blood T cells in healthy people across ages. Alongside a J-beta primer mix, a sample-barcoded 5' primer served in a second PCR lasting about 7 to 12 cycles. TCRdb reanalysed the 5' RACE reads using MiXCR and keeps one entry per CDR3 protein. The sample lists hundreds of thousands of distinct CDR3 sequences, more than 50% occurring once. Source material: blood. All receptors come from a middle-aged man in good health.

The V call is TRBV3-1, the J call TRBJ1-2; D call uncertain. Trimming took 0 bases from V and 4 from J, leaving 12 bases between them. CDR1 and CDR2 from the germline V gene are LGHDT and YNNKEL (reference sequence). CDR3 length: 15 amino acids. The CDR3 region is CASSQDLNAIYGYTF. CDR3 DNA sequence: TGTGCCAGCAGCCAAGATCTCAACGCGATCTATGGCTACACCTTC.

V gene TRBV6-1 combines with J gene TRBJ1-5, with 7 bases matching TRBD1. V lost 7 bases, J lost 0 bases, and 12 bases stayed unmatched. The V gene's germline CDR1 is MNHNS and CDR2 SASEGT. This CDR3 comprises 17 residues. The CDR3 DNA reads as TGTGCCAGCACGCGTTCCAGGGGGGTAAATAGCAATCAGCCCCAGCATTTT. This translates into CASTRSRGVNSNQPQHF.

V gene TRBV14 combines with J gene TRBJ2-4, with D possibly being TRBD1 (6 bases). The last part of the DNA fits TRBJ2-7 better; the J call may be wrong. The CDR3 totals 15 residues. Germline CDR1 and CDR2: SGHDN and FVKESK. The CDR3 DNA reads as TGTGCCAGCAGCCACGTGCAACAGGGCCCCTACGAGCAGTACTTC. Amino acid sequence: CASSHVQQGPYEQYF.